This T cell receptor (beta chain) was identified in a study of blood T cell repertoires in COVID-19. Assay used: immunoSEQ multiplex PCR; TCRdb lists only in-frame clones, some missing. Counted here are 130,000 to 150,000 clones, roughly 82% occurring once; the ten biggest clones make up approximately 5%. Germline loops: CDR1 LGHDT, CDR2 YNNKEL (reference sequence). With V trimmed by 1 base and J by 3 bases, 4 bases remained unmatched. This CDR3 is built from 15 residues. This receptor was obtained from a human donor in a cohort sampled during active COVID-19. The chain couples TRBV3-1 (or the pseudogene TRBV3-2) to TRBJ2-5; 8 bases agree with TRBD1. The sequencing input was peripheral blood. The CDR3 coding sequence is TGTGCCAGCAGCCAAGCACCAGGGGGCGAAGAGACCCAGTACTTC. Its translation: CASSQAPGGEETQYF.